This T cell receptor (delta chain) was found in a study of γδ T cells in repeated Plasmodium falciparum infection. The CDR3 length is 23 residues. Germline trimming cut 0 bases from V and 2 bases from J; bases unmatched to any gene: 25. The V gene's germline CDR1 is GEAIGNYY and CDR2 EKD. This clone was counted only a few times. TCRdb's protein for this DNA is that of a much larger clone and differs from the translation at residue 15, likely a read error; the protein shown is the DNA translation. Flow sorting of PBMC yielded separate Vgamma9/Vdelta2+ and Vdelta2-negative gammadelta T cell populations for bulk repertoire analysis. TCRdb redid clone calling on the multiplex PCR reads using CATT. This table holds tens of thousands of delta-chain clones, over 0.75% found once.

The sequenced sample consisted of gamma-delta T cells from blood. The chain links TRDV2 to TRDJ1, with 11 bases that match TRDD3. TCRdb carries no J gene annotation; the J gene was assigned here by matching the DNA with germline. This receptor was taken from a pool of human donors (malaria-infected and uninfected, not separated). DNA for the CDR3: TGTGCCTGTGACACCCTTCGGCGGCGATCTGGGGGATACAGGGCCCCGTATACCGATAAACTCATCTTT. This encodes CACDTLRRRSGGYRAPYTDKLIF.